This passage covers 7 T cell receptor beta chains from one sample sequenced in a study of early T cells in non-severe SARS-CoV-2 infection. TCRdb ran MiXCR on the 5' RACE reads and lists one entry per CDR3 protein. The table shows roughly 65,000 distinct CDR3 sequences, with 10% to 15% occurring only once. Input material: whole blood. These receptors were collected from an adult who was a healthcare worker with PCR-confirmed SARS-CoV-2 infection or an uninfected control (not recorded which).

V and J are TRBV11-3 and TRBJ2-2; D is perhaps TRBD2 (5 bases). CDR1 and CDR2 (germline): SGHNT, YENEEA. Trimming stripped 1 base from V and 3 bases from J, with 9 bases between. The CDR3 has 15 residues. Here the CDR3 reads CASSLGTGDTGELFF. For the CDR3, the DNA is TGTGCCAGCAGCTTAGGTACCGGGGACACCGGGGAGCTGTTTTTT. Full variable domain (rest looked up from reference TRBV11-3 and TRBJ2-2): EAGVVQSPRYKIIEKKQPVAFWCNPISGHNTLYWYLQNLGQGPELLIRYENEEAVDDSQLPKDRFSAERLKGVDSTLKIQPAELGDSAVYLCASSLGTGDTGELFFGEGSRLTVL.

V is TRBV11-2 and J is TRBJ1-1; D uncertain. V was cut by 5 bases and J by 4 bases, with 8 bases left in between. This CDR3 contains 12 residues. Germline V gene lookup returns CDR1 SGHAT and CDR2 FQNNGV. CDR3 region: CASSPLATEAFF. CDR3 DNA sequence: TGTGCCAGCAGCCCCTTGGCCACTGAAGCTTTCTTT.

This clonotype occurred a few times. V gene TRBV30 combines with J gene TRBJ2-7; D might be TRBD1 (5 bases). This CDR3 has 10 residues. Germline loops: CDR1 GTSNPN, CDR2 SVGIG (reference sequence). The ends were cut back, 3 bases at V and 5 bases at J, with 5 bases in the middle. The CDR3 DNA sequence: TGTGCCTGGAGGGGGCACGAGCAGTACTTC. Its translation: CAWRGHEQYF.

This clonotype has at least ten counts. CDR3: CASSLRQNTNTGELFF. CDR3 nucleotides: TGTGCCAGTAGCTTGAGACAGAACACGAACACCGGGGAGCTGTTTTTT. This rearrangement joins TRBV19 to TRBJ2-2, with TRBD1 as a possible D gene (5 bases). The CDR3 runs 16 residues. V lost 6 bases, J lost 0 bases, and 14 bases lay in between. CDR1 LNHDA and CDR2 SQIVND come from the germline V gene (reference sequence).

This clonotype was detected many times. The rearrangement links TRBV18 to TRBJ1-4; no reliable D call. There are 12 residues in the CDR3. V lost 2 bases and J lost 5, with 3 bases in between. Germline V CDR1 and CDR2: KGHSH, LQKENI. Here the CDR3 DNA reads TGTGCCAGCTCACCAGGGAATGAAAAACTGTTTTTT. Amino acids: CASSPGNEKLFF.

Ten or more counts support this clonotype. The chain employs TRBV6-2 or TRBV6-3 and TRBJ2-2; D might be TRBD2 (6 bases). CDR1 is MNHEY and CDR2 is SVGEGT in the germline V gene. The CDR3 covers 13 residues. Trimming removed 7 bases at V and 4 bases at J, with 10 bases between. The CDR3 sequence is CASTGGVTGELFF. CDR3 bases: TGTGCCAGCACCGGAGGGGTCACCGGGGAGCTGTTTTTT.

The chain combines TRBV9 with TRBJ2-1; D unresolved. V was clipped by 4 bases and J by 5 bases, with 13 bases between them. CDR1 SGDLS and CDR2 YYNGEE come from the germline V gene. The CDR3 runs to 14 residues. CDR3 coding DNA: TGTGCCAGCAGCCCATCGAAGGTTGACAATGAGCAGTTCTTC. This encodes CASSPSKVDNEQFF. The variable domain in full, completed from reference TRBV9 and TRBJ2-1, reads DSGVTQTPKHLITATGQRVTLRCSPRSGDLSVYWYQQSLDQGLQFLIQYYNGEERAKGNILERFSAQQFPDLHSELNLSSLELGDSALYFCASSPSKVDNEQFFGPGTRLTVL.